Sequencing of this T cell receptor beta chain was carried out in a study of shared clonotypes between healthy human individuals. The wider study: Donors were two women and three men aged 18 to 49.

All participating donors were Caucasian adults from Nashville, Tennessee. The authors ran unsorted PBMC replicate PCRs on around 270 ng DNA, 25,000 to 35,000 T cell genomes. As handled by the study authors: ImmunoSEQ supplied junction-only sequences lacking quality scores, so filtering was different. Clones were sequenced by immunoSEQ multiplex PCR, and TCRdb holds only the in-frame ones, with some missing. That table supplies the V and J calls and clone size; D and trimming were determined from the DNA. The sample records 520,000 or so clones, approximately 85% being singletons. The CDR3 spans 16 residues. CDR1 SGHTA and CDR2 FQGTGA come from the germline V gene. V shed 7 bases, J shed 0 bases, and the junction held 6 bases outside the gene matches.

The clonotype comes from a woman between 40 and 55 years old in good health. Some clones in this sample may be carry-over from other donors' samples. The sequencing input was PBMCs. The gene calls are TRBV7-3 and TRBJ2-2; TRBD1 matches 9 bases. CDR3 in amino acids: CASTQTGGSNTGELFF. DNA of the CDR3: TGTGCCAGCACCCAAACAGGGGGCTCGAACACCGGGGAGCTGTTTTTT.